This T cell receptor (beta chain) was observed in a study of T cells after yellow fever vaccination. Study-wide background: Some fractions had low cell numbers, and these were prepared with SMART-Seq v4 Ultra Low Input.

Generation of TCR cDNA used 5'RACE template switching (which added a universal primer site and UMIs). MiXCR, run by TCRdb on the 5' RACE reads, gives a single entry per CDR3 protein. The sample holds approximately 600,000 distinct CDR3 sequences, approximately 13% seen once. Findings of the study overall: Faster peaking, at day 5 versus 15, marked a secondary response that was weaker. Primary-vaccination clones mostly resurfaced post-booster (more than 95% CD4, approximately 87% CD8).

To note about this clonotype: The antigen is undetermined.

This TCR was sampled from a man under 40 who received the YFV17D yellow fever vaccine. The specimen comprised PBMCs, sampled on the day of the yellow fever booster vaccination.

CDR3 sequence: CSATRTSGAMIDTQYF. The CDR3 nucleotides are TGCAGTGCTACAAGGACTAGCGGGGCCATGATTGATACGCAGTATTTT. This chain connects TRBV20-1 to TRBJ2-3, with 12 nucleotides matching TRBD2. V shed 4 bases and J 6 bases; nucleotides not matched to a gene: 11. This CDR3 has 16 residues. Germline V gene lookup returns CDR1 DFQATT and CDR2 SNEGSKA (reference sequence).